The entry that follows covers one T cell receptor beta chain sequence. As processed by the authors: Researchers report that nucleated cell counts were estimated from reference gene primer amplification. The protocol was immunoSEQ multiplex PCR, while the TCRdb copy is restricted to in-frame clones and leaves out a portion. From that table come the V and J calls and clone size; the DNA was used to work out D and trimming. The table shows roughly 200,000 clones, with approximately 85% occurring only once. The source of the sample is a study of blood T cell repertoires in COVID-19. Across the study: T cells, B-cell-depleted T cells, or PBMCs supplied cDNA or gDNA.

The sequencing input was peripheral blood. The TCR sequence derives from a human donor with active or convalescent COVID-19. The donor label of this sample is uncertain.

CDR3 nucleotides: TGTGCCAGCAGCTTCCTCCCCCCAGGGGACACCCCTAATGAAAAACTGTTTTTT. Translated, it gives CASSFLPPGDTPNEKLFF. The chain couples TRBV5-5 to TRBJ1-4, with D possibly being TRBD1 (6 bases). The CDR3 totals 18 residues. Trimming cost V 2 bases and J 3 bases, with 20 bases left between them. CDR1 and CDR2 from the germline V gene are SGHKS and YYEKEE (reference sequence).